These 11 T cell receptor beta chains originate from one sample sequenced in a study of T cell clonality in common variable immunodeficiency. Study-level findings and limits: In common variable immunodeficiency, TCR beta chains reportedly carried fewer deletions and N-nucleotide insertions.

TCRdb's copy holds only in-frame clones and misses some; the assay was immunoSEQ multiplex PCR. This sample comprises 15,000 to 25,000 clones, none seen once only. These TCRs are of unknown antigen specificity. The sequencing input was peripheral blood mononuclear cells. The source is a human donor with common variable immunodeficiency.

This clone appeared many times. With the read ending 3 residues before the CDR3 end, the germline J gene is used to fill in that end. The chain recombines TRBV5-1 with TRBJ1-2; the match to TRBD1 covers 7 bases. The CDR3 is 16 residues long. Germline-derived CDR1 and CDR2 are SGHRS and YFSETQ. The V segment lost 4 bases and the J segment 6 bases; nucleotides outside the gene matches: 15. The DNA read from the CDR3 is TGCGCCAGCAGCAGCTTGTGGGTCACAGGGGAAGATGGC. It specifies CASSSLWVTGEDG. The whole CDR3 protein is CASSSLWVTGEDGYTF.

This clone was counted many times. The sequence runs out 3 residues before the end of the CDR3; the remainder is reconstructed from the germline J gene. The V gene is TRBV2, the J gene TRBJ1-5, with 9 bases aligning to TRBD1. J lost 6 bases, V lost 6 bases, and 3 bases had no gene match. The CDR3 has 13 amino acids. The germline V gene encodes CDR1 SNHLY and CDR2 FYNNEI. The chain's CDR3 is CASSGTGSQPQHF. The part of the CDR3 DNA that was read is TGTGCCAGCAGCGGGACAGGGAGTCAGCCC. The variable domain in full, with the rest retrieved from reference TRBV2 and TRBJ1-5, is EPEVTQTPSHQVTQMGQEVILRCVPISNHLYFYWYRQILGQKVEFLVSFYNNEISEKSEIFDDQFSVERPDGSNFTLKIRSTKLEDSAMYFCASSGTGSQPQHFGDGTRLSIL.

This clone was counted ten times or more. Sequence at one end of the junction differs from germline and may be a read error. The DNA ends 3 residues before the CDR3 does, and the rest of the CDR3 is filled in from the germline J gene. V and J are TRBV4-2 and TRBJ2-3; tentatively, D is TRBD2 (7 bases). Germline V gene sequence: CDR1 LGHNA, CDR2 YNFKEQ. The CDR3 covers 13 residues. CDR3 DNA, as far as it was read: TGTGCCGGCAGCCAAAGGGGGGGCGAGACG. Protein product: CAGSQRGGET. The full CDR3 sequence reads CAGSQRGGETQYF.

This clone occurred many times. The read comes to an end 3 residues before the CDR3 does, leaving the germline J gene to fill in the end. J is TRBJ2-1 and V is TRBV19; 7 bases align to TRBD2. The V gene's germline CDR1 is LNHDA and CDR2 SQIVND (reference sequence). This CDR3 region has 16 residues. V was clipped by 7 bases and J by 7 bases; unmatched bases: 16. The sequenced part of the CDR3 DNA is TGTGCCAGTACCGTGGGGGGGAGGCACACTAAGAATGAG. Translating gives CASTVGGRHTKNE. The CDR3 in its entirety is CASTVGGRHTKNEQFF.

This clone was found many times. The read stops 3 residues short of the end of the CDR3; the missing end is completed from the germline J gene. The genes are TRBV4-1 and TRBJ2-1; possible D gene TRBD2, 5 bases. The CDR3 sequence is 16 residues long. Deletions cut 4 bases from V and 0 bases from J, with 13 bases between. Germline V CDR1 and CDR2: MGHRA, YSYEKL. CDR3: CASSPVGGHSYNEQFF. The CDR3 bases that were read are TGCGCCAGCAGCCCCGTGGGCGGGCACTCCTACAATGAG.

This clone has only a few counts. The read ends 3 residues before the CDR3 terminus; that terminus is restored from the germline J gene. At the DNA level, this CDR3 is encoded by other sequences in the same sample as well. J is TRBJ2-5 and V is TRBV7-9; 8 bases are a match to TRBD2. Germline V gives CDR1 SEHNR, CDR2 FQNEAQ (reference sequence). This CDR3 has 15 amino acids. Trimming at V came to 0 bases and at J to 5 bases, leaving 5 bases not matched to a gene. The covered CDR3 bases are TGTGCCAGCAGCTTAGCGTCGGGGGGGACTGAGACC. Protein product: CASSLASGGTET. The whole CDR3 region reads CASSLASGGTETQYF. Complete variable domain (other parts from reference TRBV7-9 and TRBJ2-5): DTGVSQNPRHKITKRGQNVTFRCDPISEHNRLYWYRQTLGQGPEFLTYFQNEAQLEKSRLLSDRFSAERPKGSFSTLEIQRTEQGDSAMYLCASSLASGGTETQYFGPGTRLLVL.

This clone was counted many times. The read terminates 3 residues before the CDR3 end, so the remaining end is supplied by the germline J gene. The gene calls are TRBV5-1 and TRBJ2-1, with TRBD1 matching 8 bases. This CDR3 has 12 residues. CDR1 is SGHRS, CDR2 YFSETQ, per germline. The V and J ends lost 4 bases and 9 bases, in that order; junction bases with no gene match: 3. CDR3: CASSTDRGEQFF. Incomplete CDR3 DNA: TGCGCCAGCAGCACCGACAGGGGTGAG.

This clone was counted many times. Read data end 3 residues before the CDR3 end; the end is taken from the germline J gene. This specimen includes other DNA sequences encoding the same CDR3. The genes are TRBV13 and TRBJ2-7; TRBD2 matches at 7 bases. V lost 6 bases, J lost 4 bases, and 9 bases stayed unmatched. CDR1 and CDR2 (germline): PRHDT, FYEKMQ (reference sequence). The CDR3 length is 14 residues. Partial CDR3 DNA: TGTGCCAGCAGTTTTTATGAGCGGGGATACGAG. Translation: CASSFYERGYE. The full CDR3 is CASSFYERGYEQYF.

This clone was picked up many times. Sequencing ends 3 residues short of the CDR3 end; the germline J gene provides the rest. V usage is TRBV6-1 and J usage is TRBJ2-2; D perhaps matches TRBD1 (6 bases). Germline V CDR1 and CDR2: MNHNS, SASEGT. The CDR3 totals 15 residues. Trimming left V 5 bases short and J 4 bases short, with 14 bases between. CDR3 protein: CASSKDGQPTGELFF. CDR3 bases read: TGTGCCAGCAGTAAAGATGGACAGCCCACCGGGGAG.

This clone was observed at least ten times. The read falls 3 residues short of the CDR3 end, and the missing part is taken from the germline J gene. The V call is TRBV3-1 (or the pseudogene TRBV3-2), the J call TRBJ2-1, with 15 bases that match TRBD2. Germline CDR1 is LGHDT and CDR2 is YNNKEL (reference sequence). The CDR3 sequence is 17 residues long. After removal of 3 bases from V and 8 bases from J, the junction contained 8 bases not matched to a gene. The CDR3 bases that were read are TGTGCCAGCAGCCACACCCGGACTAGCGGGAGGGGCGATGAG. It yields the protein CASSHTRTSGRGDE. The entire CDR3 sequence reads CASSHTRTSGRGDEQFF.

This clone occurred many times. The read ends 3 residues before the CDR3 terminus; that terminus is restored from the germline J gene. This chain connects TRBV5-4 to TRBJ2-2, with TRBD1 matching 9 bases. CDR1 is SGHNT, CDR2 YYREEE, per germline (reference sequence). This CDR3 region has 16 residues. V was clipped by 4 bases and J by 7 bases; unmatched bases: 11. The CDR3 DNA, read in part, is TGTGCCAGCAGCACAAAACAGGGGGCTGAGGGCGGGGAG. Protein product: CASSTKQGAEGGE. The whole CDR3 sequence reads CASSTKQGAEGGELFF.